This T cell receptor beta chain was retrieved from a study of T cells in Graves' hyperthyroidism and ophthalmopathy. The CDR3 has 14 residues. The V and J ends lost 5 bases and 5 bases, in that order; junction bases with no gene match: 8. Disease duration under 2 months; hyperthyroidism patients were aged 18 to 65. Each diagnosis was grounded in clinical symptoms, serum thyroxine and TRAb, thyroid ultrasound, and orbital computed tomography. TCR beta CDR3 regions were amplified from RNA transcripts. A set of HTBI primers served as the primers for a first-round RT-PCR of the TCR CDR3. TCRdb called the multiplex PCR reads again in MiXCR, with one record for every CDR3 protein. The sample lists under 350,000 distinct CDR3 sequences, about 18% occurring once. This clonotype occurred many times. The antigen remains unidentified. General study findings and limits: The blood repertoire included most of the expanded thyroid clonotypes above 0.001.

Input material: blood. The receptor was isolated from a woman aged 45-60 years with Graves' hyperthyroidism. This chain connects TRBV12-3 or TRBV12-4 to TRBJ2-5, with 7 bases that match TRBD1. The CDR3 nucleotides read TGTGCCAGCAGTCCGACAGGGATCGCGGAGACCCAGTACTTC. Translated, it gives CASSPTGIAETQYF.